The sequence of this TCR beta chain was determined in a study of control samples from healthy donors and cancer patients. With 1 base removed from V and 4 bases from J, the gap between germline ends came to 6 bases. Germline CDR1 is SGHDN and CDR2 is FVKESK. The length of the CDR3 is 13 residues. Libraries were prepared by immunoSEQ multiplex PCR; TCRdb keeps only in-frame clonotypes and omits some of them. The sample yields 100,000 to 150,000 clones, around nine tenths seen once. This chain joins TRBV14 and TRBJ2-3; D may be TRBD2 (6 bases). Sequencing was performed on blood. This TCR came from a man younger than 30 in good health. The CDR3 loop reads CASSQGLADTQYF. CDR3 sequence (DNA): TGTGCCAGCAGCCAAGGACTAGCAGATACGCAGTATTTT. The full variable domain, in which reference TRBV14 and TRBJ2-3 provide the parts outside the CDR3, is EAGVTQFPSHSVIEKGQTVTLRCDPISGHDNLYWYRRVMGKEIKFLLHFVKESKQDESGMPNNRFLAERTGGTYSTLKVQPAELEDSGVYFCASSQGLADTQYFGPGTRLTVL.